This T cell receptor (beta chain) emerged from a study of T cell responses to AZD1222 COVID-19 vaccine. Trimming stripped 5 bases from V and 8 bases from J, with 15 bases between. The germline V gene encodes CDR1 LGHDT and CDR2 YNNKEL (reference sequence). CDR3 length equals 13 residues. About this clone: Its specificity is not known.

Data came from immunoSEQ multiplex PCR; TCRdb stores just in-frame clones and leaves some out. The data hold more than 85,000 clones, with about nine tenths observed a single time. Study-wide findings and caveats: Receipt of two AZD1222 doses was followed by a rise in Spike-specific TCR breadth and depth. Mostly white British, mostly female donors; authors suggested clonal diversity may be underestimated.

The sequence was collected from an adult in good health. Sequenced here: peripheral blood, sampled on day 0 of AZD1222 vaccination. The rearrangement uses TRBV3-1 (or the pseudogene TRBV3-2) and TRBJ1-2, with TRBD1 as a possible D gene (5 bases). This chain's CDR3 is CASSTPDSGGYTF. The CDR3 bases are TGTGCCAGCAGCACTCCCGACAGCGGCGGCTACACCTTC.